The clone carrying this T cell receptor beta chain was found a few times. Its cognate antigen is unknown. CDR1 is SGHTA, CDR2 FQGNSA, per germline. Trimming cost V 2 bases and J 4 bases; bases outside gene matches: 12. There are 17 residues in the CDR3. UMIs were added to TCR cDNA along with a universal primer site when it was made by 5'RACE template switching. Using its own MiXCR run on the 5' RACE reads, TCRdb lists one record per CDR3 protein. The sample lists hundreds of thousands of distinct CDR3 sequences, about 13% occurring once. This sample was taken from a study of T cells after yellow fever vaccination. Study outcomes and limitations: Compared with primary, the secondary response was weaker and peaked at day 5, not 15. Contamination by abundant bulk-population clonotypes could be present in FACS-sorted repertoires.

The input for sequencing was PBMCs, taken on the day of the yellow fever booster vaccination. This sequence joins TRBV7-2 and TRBJ2-3; TRBD2 matches at 7 bases. The sequence derives from a man younger than 45 who received the YFV17D yellow fever vaccine. In nucleotides, the CDR3 is TGTGCCAGCAGCTTATTTGCGGGAGTCGGATTCCCAGATACGCAGTATTTT. Translated: CASSLFAGVGFPDTQYF.